This T cell receptor beta chain was documented in a study of CD8 T cells in Susac syndrome (dated by TCRdb to about 2019). With regard to the full study: The study used repertoire sequencing to test whether antigen drove CD8+ T cell activation and differentiation in Susac syndrome.

CDR3 length: 13 amino acids, cysteine to phenylalanine. The retained sequence is limited to the CDR3, 39 bases, with the frame set at the first base. Trimming takes 3 bases from V and 0 bases from J, and the germline ends sit 3 bases apart. The germline V gene gives CDR1 as SQVTM and CDR2 as ANQGSEA. A note on this clonotype: Its antigen is still unknown. No clone much larger than this one lies a single base away; base qualities are absent.

Overall results and qualifications from the work: The TCR sequencing and HLA analysis was acknowledged to have included a relatively small number of individuals.

RNA was extracted with the RNeasy kit and roughly 0.5 to 1 ug was reverse transcribed using random hexamers. The immunoSEQ multiplex PCR assay, which covers 54 Vbeta and 13 Jbeta segments, was used to amplify TCR beta CDR3 regions. PCR amplification bias was corrected by using a synthetic template baseline for primer optimization and computational correction. In the authors' own workflow: Only productive sequences were kept, with reads annotated to V, D and J genes according to IMGT and analyzed in immunoSEQ Analyzer. To calculate clonality, Shannon entropy was normalized by log2 of the number of productive unique sequences and then subtracted from one. For each patient and control, public and private clones were evaluated within the 100 most prevalent clones. Clones were defined as Susac-specific when absent from the healthy and MS cohorts, from about 970 published viral clones and from other ImmuneACCESS disease sequences. The public reads were reanalyzed by TCRdb: fastp trimming at Q25, MiXCR alignment, in-frame beta chains only. Each entry is one CDR3 protein sequence, shown with its most common DNA and genes. The V and J calls were not made by the authors but by TCRdb's processing. In all, the sample holds roughly 180,000 distinct CDR3 sequences, and about 95% of those were seen once. Approximately 0.1% of the sample lies in the top ten.

Peripheral blood CD8+ and CD4+ T cells from healthy donors, Susac syndrome patients and multiple sclerosis patients were profiled by high-throughput TCR beta sequencing. The healthy donors served as controls matched for age and sex. Bulk CD8+ and CD4+ T cells were purified magnetically by negative isolation, whereas CD8+ TEMRA cells were enriched by FACS. Blood was collected in EDTA tubes and processed within 24 hours, with PBMCs isolated through density gradient centrifugation. PBMCs intended for TCR sequencing were cryopreserved in liquid nitrogen and were subsequently thawed in a 37 degrees C water bath. The sorted or isolated CD4+, CD8+ and CD8+ TEMRA cells had a purity of 90% or higher.

The V and J genes are TRBV29-1 and TRBJ2-6, with no confident D gene call. This sequence originates from a human donor in good health. Specimen: CD4+ T cells from PBMCs. This receptor has the CDR3 CSVDSSGANVLTF. The DNA sequence reads TGCAGCGTTGACAGCTCTGGGGCCAACGTCCTGACTTTC.